The next 17 T cell receptor beta chains were all read from a single sample in a study of low-dose radiotherapy and immunotherapy resistance in tumors. Stated time point: before trial treatment. Both TCRalpha and TCRbeta chains were reverse transcribed with V-gene-specific primers. TCR amplification ran 15 to 20 PCR cycles using constant-region and V-primer adapter primers. TCRdb used MiXCR to reprocess the reads, holding one entry per CDR3 protein. This table has under 90,000 distinct CDR3 sequences, 18% appearing once. The sequencing used PBMCs, collected before treatment. Every receptor here comes from a male donor with prostate cancer.

The sample holds many counts of this clonotype. One end of the junction fails to match germline, which may point to a read error. V gene TRBV20-1 combines with J gene TRBJ2-7; 9 nucleotides agree with TRBD1. CDR3 size: 14 residues. Per germline, CDR1 DFQATT and CDR2 SNEGSKA (reference sequence). CDR3 nucleotide sequence: TGCAGTGCGAGAGAGGGGACAGGGAAAAACGAGCAGTACTTC. This encodes CSAREGTGKNEQYF.

This clonotype was found many times. V usage is TRBV20-1 and J usage is TRBJ1-4, with D possibly matching TRBD1 (6 bases). The CDR3 consists of 16 residues. Germline V gives CDR1 DFQATT, CDR2 SNEGSKA (reference sequence). Trimming left V 1 base short and J 8 bases short, with 20 bases between. This CDR3 is CSARAQLNRVGEKLFF. The CDR3 region has the DNA TGCAGTGCTAGAGCCCAACTCAACAGGGTCGGGGAAAAACTGTTTTTT.

This clonotype was counted many times. One junction end does not reproduce the germline sequence, and a read error may be involved. V is TRBV7-3 and J is TRBJ2-3; 10 bases fit TRBD2. The CDR3 length is 15 residues. Germline V gene data show CDR1 as SGHTA and CDR2 as FQGTGA. In nucleotides, the CDR3 is TGCGCCAGCAGCTTCAGCGGGGGGGCCGGAGATACGCAGTATTTT. Translating gives CASSFSGGAGDTQYF. Looking up the rest from reference TRBV7-3 and TRBJ2-3 gives the full variable domain: GAGVSQTPSNKVTEKGKYVELRCDPISGHTALYWYRQSLGQGPEFLIYFQGTGAADDSGLPNDRFFAVRPEGSVSTLKIQRTERGDSAVYLCASSFSGGAGDTQYFGPGTRLTVL.

This clonotype appeared a few times. The chain links TRBV24-1 to TRBJ1-5; TRBD1 agrees at 7 bases. CDR3 size: 14 residues. J lost 3 bases, V lost 7 bases, and 5 bases had no gene match. Germline CDR1 KGHDR, CDR2 SFDVKD. The CDR3 DNA reads TGTGCCACCAGGCTGGACAGGCCCAATCAGCCCCAGCATTTT. Amino acid sequence: CATRLDRPNQPQHF.

The table lists this clonotype with many counts. For the CDR3, the DNA is TGTGCCAGCAGCCCCGGTCGGTCCTACGAGCAGTACTTC. Residues: CASSPGRSYEQYF. V is TRBV7-8 and J is TRBJ2-7; no clear D. The CDR3 runs to 13 residues. CDR1 and CDR2 (germline): SGHVS, FQNEAQ. The V gene lost 5 bases and the J gene lost 1 base, with 9 bases spanning the gap.

There are many counts of this clonotype. The chain carries TRBV5-6 and TRBJ2-5, with TRBD1 as a possible D gene (5 bases). Germline V gene lookup returns CDR1 SGHDT and CDR2 YYEEEE. Trimming shortened V by 2 bases and J by 6 bases, and 14 bases separated the two germline ends. The CDR3 runs 14 residues. The CDR3 region is CASSFGQGGKTQYF. The CDR3 bases are TGTGCCAGCAGCTTCGGGCAGGGTGGTAAGACCCAGTACTTC.

This clonotype has a count of ten or more. This sequence joins TRBV29-1 and TRBJ2-3; TRBD1 aligns across 9 bases. The CDR3 totals 13 residues. CDR1 and CDR2 (germline): SQVTM, ANQGSEA. The V segment lost 6 bases and the J segment 3 bases; nucleotides outside the gene matches: 4. The CDR3, as DNA: TGCAGCGTAGGGACAGGGATTACAGATACGCAGTATTTT. It yields the protein CSVGTGITDTQYF.

This clonotype was observed at least ten times. The chain links TRBV6-5 to TRBJ2-2; possible D gene TRBD1, 6 bases. Germline V gives CDR1 MNHEY, CDR2 SVGAGI. The CDR3 covers 15 residues. V gave up 5 bases and J gave up 2 bases, with 12 bases separating them. CDR3 protein: CASSPGTLNTGELFF. For the CDR3, the DNA is TGTGCCAGCAGTCCCGGGACACTCAACACCGGGGAGCTGTTTTTT.

At least ten counts were recorded for this clonotype. J is TRBJ1-2 and V is TRBV6-2 or TRBV6-3; TRBD1 might be the D (5 bases). V shed 1 base and J shed 4 bases, with 10 bases lying between them. The CDR3 length is 14 residues. Per the germline V gene, CDR1 is MNHEY and CDR2 is SVGEGT. CDR3 residues: CASSYFGTSYGYTF. CDR3 in DNA: TGTGCCAGCAGTTACTTTGGGACGTCCTATGGCTACACCTTC.

This clonotype showed up many times. The V gene is TRBV5-8, the J gene TRBJ1-4; D may be TRBD1 (5 bases). In germline, CDR1 is SGHTS, CDR2 YDEGEE. The CDR3 totals 13 residues. The ends were cut back, 3 bases at V and 5 bases at J, with 8 bases in the middle. The CDR3 coding sequence is TGTGCCAGCAGCTCCGACAGAAATGAAAAACTGTTTTTT. Protein product: CASSSDRNEKLFF.

This clonotype was seen ten or more times. The V gene is TRBV5-1, the J gene TRBJ1-1; perhaps TRBD1 as D (5 bases). The CDR3 consists of 13 residues. Germline V lookup: CDR1 SGHRS, CDR2 YFSETQ. Deletions cut 4 bases from V and 1 base from J, with 8 bases between. The CDR3 is CASSQGQNTEAFF. The CDR3 nucleotides read TGCGCCAGCAGCCAGGGCCAGAACACTGAAGCTTTCTTT.

To note about this clonotype: With only one base between it and a far larger clone, this is likely a read error. Likely a read error: the CDR3 ends without its conserved phenylalanine or tryptophan. V is TRBV6-1 and J is TRBJ2-2, with 7 positions matching TRBD1. Germline assignment: CDR1 MNHNS and CDR2 SASEGT. This CDR3 has 17 amino acids. V gave up 5 bases and J gave up 1 base; unmatched junction bases: 10. The CDR3 sequence is CASSYTIGQENTGELFL. CDR3 DNA: TGTGCCAGCAGTTACACCATCGGACAGGAGAACACCGGGGAGCTGTTTTTG.

This clonotype was seen ten or more times. The chain has TRBV5-4 and TRBJ2-1, with D perhaps matching TRBD1 (6 bases). Germline V gives CDR1 SGHNT, CDR2 YYREEE (reference sequence). This CDR3 spans 16 amino acids. The V end lost 0 bases, the J end lost 0 bases, and 10 bases lay between the germline ends. The CDR3 here is CASSLAQGYSYNEQFF. CDR3 nucleotides: TGTGCCAGCAGCTTGGCCCAGGGGTACTCCTACAATGAGCAGTTCTTC.

This clonotype came up many times. CDR3 sequence reads: CASSKLPTDTQYF. The CDR3 region has the DNA TGTGCCAGCAGCAAGCTCCCCACAGATACGCAGTATTTT. The chain recombines TRBV6-2 or TRBV6-3 with TRBJ2-3; D is ambiguous. CDR1 and CDR2 from the germline V gene are MNHEY and SVGEGT. Trimming took off 6 bases at V and 2 bases at J, with 9 bases between the two ends. The CDR3 runs to 13 residues.

The sample holds many counts of this clonotype. This rearrangement joins TRBV6-5 to TRBJ2-1; perhaps TRBD2 as D (6 bases). CDR1 is MNHEY, CDR2 SVGAGI, per germline. V lost 6 bases, J lost 0 bases, and 9 bases lay in between. The CDR3 is 14 residues long. The CDR3 spells CASSGGNSYNEQFF. The CDR3 DNA reads as TGTGCCAGCAGCGGGGGAAACTCCTACAATGAGCAGTTCTTC.

This clonotype occurred many times. V and J are TRBV4-1 and TRBJ1-5; TRBD1 matches 7 bases. CDR3 size: 21 residues. Unmatched junction bases numbered 18, after V lost 0 bases and J lost 1 base. Per germline, CDR1 MGHRA and CDR2 YSYEKL. This chain's CDR3 is CASSQDLFRTGVRLSNQPQHF. The CDR3 DNA sequence: TGCGCCAGCAGCCAAGATCTCTTCAGGACAGGAGTACGTCTGAGCAATCAGCCCCAGCATTTT.

This clonotype came up many times. The chain combines TRBV25-1 with TRBJ2-6; D unclear. This CDR3 spans 14 amino acids. With 3 bases removed from V and 4 bases from J, the gap between germline ends came to 7 bases. Germline CDR1 MGHDK, CDR2 SYGVNS. CDR3 region: CASSDFGGANVLTF. The CDR3 DNA reads as TGTGCCAGCAGTGATTTTGGGGGGGCCAACGTCCTGACTTTC.